Presented here are 19 T cell receptor beta chains from one specimen sequenced in a study of T cell responses to AZD1222 COVID-19 vaccine. The repertoire was sequenced with immunoSEQ multiplex PCR; TCRdb's copy has only in-frame clones and lacks some. Of about 110,000 clones detected, more than 70% appear once; the ten largest clones hold around 4.6%. Sequences were derived from peripheral blood, sampled 28 days after the second AZD1222 dose. The receptors stem from an adult who received the AZD1222 COVID-19 vaccine.

The chain recombines TRBV9 with TRBJ1-4; D gene unclear. V lost 0 bases and J lost 8, with 14 bases in between. Germline CDR1 is SGDLS and CDR2 is YYNGEE. The length of the CDR3 is 15 residues. The CDR3 region has the DNA TGTGCCAGCAGCGTAGGATCCCCGGGTGGGGAAAAACTGTTTTTT. Translated: CASSVGSPGGEKLFF.

The rearrangement uses TRBV4-3 and TRBJ2-1, with TRBD1 matching over 11 bases. CDR3 length: 18 amino acids. V gave up 0 bases and J gave up 7 bases; unmatched junction bases: 11. Germline V gene lookup returns CDR1 LGHNA and CDR2 YSLEER. The CDR3 DNA sequence: TGCGCCAGCAGCCAAGATCCCGGCGGGACAGGGGGAGGAAATGAGCAGTTCTTC. Translating it yields CASSQDPGGTGGGNEQFF.

The chain joins TRBV7-8 to TRBJ1-1; D is undetermined. Trimming stripped 1 base from V and 6 bases from J, with 12 bases between. There are 14 residues in the CDR3. Germline V CDR1 and CDR2: SGHVS, FQNEAQ. CDR3 in DNA: TGTGCCAGCAGCTTAGGCAGTACCGGCGCTGAAGCTTTCTTT. Its protein product is CASSLGSTGAEAFF.

The rearrangement joins TRBV5-4 to TRBJ2-5; either TRBD1 or TRBD2 may supply D (8 bases each). CDR1 is SGHNT and CDR2 is YYREEE in the germline V gene (reference sequence). Trimming removed 4 bases at V and 0 bases at J, with 13 bases between. There are 15 residues in the CDR3. CDR3 sequence (DNA): TGTGCCAGCAGCCGGGGGGGACAGGACCAAGAGACCCAGTACTTC. Translation gives CASSRGGQDQETQYF.

This chain uses TRBV30 with TRBJ1-2; the D is unclear. CDR1 is GTSNPN, CDR2 SVGIG, per germline (reference sequence). The CDR3 is made up of 13 amino acids. V was shortened by 0 bases and J by 7 bases, with 12 bases between the two germline ends. CDR3 nucleotides: TGTGCCTGGAGTGTAGGGCCCAGTAGTGGCTACACCTTC. As protein: CAWSVGPSSGYTF. The full variable domain, with the rest looked up from reference TRBV30 and TRBJ1-2, is SQTIHQWPATLVQPVGSPLSLECTVEGTSNPNLYWYRQAAGRGLQLLFYSVGIGQISSEVPQNLSASRPQDRQFILSSKKLLLSDSGFYLCAWSVGPSSGYTFGSGTRLTVV.

The chain carries TRBV21-1 and TRBJ1-5; the listed D gene, TRBD1, was not tested against the DNA. TRBV21-1 is reported as a pseudogene. The CDR3 has 14 residues. The CDR3 DNA sequence: TGTGCCAGCAGCTTCAGGGGGGACAATCAGCCCCAGCATTTT. This encodes CASSFRGDNQPQHF.

The chain is built from TRBV7-2 and TRBJ1-1; 10 nucleotides line up with TRBD1. The CDR3 covers 17 residues. CDR1 and CDR2 (germline): SGHTA, FQGNSA. Trimming at V came to 5 bases and at J to 1 base, leaving 10 bases not matched to a gene. CDR3 region: CASSPRMDRGRNTEAFF. For the CDR3, the DNA is TGTGCCAGCAGCCCGAGAATGGACAGGGGGAGGAACACTGAAGCTTTCTTT.

The chain is built from TRBV7-2 and TRBJ1-3; D unresolved. The CDR3 contains 15 residues. Trimming left V 1 base short and J 0 bases short, with 7 bases between. Germline lookup yields CDR1 SGHTA and CDR2 FQGNSA. The CDR3, as DNA: TGTGCCAGCAGCTTAGACAGAAACTCTGGAAACACCATATATTTT. Translating gives CASSLDRNSGNTIYF.

This clone has more than one count but fewer than ten. CDR3: CASSRTGMGLYEQYF. In nucleotides, the CDR3 is TGTGCCAGCAGCCGTACAGGGATGGGACTGTACGAGCAGTACTTC. This chain links TRBV14 with TRBJ2-7; the D gene could be TRBD1 or TRBD2 (6 bases each). The CDR3 runs 15 residues. Germline-derived CDR1 and CDR2 are SGHDN and FVKESK. V was trimmed by 4 bases and J by 4 bases, leaving 17 bases between them.

The chain recombines TRBV6-5 with TRBJ2-3; the D is unclear. Germline assignment: CDR1 MNHEY and CDR2 SVGAGI. This CDR3 is 13 amino acids long. V lost 8 bases, J lost 1 base, and 10 bases lay in between. The CDR3 region is CASAARGTDTQYF. The DNA of the CDR3 is TGTGCCAGCGCTGCGCGAGGCACAGATACGCAGTATTTT.

DNA of the CDR3: TGCGCCAGCAGCTTGGCCATTGCGGGCTACGAGCAGTACTTC. As protein: CASSLAIAGYEQYF. This chain joins TRBV5-1 and TRBJ2-7; D is perhaps TRBD2 (5 bases). V gave up 0 bases and J gave up 3 bases, with 10 bases separating them. CDR3 size: 14 residues. Germline CDR1 and CDR2: SGHRS and YFSETQ.

The rearrangement links TRBV5-4 to TRBJ2-5; 9 positions match TRBD2. V trimming: 4 bases; J trimming: 5 bases; junction bases outside the gene matches: 15. CDR1 and CDR2 from the germline V gene are SGHNT and YYREEE (reference sequence). The CDR3 contains 17 residues. The CDR3 spells CASSPGRGGGAPETQYF. Here the CDR3 DNA reads TGTGCCAGCAGCCCTGGCAGGGGCGGGGGGGCGCCCGAGACCCAGTACTTC.

This clone was seen a handful of times. This rearrangement joins TRBV7-2 to TRBJ1-2; no clear D. Germline V gives CDR1 SGHTA, CDR2 FQGNSA. V dropped 2 bases and J dropped 8 bases, with 15 bases sitting between them. The CDR3 loop spans 14 amino acids. The CDR3 bases are TGTGCCAGCAGCTTAAGGGAAGGTGAAGGGGGCTACACCTTC. Its protein product is CASSLREGEGGYTF.

The V gene is TRBV9, the J gene TRBJ1-6; tentatively, D is TRBD1 (6 bases). Germline-derived CDR1 and CDR2 are SGDLS and YYNGEE. The CDR3 length is 14 residues. Trimming removed 0 bases from V and 8 bases from J, with 9 bases in between. In DNA, the CDR3 is TGTGCCAGCAGCGTAGGGACAGTTCATTCACCCCTCCACTTT. This gives the protein CASSVGTVHSPLHF.

The chain links TRBV5-5 to TRBJ1-3; D is ambiguous. Per the germline V gene, CDR1 is SGHKS and CDR2 is YYEKEE (reference sequence). The CDR3 has 17 residues. With 0 bases removed from V and 0 bases from J, the gap between germline ends came to 13 bases. In nucleotides, the CDR3 is TGTGCCAGCAGCTTGGTTCACTCCATTAGCTCTGGAAACACCATATATTTT. This translates into CASSLVHSISSGNTIYF.

The chain couples TRBV19 to TRBJ1-5; D not resolved. This CDR3 spans 14 amino acids. V was trimmed by 5 bases and J by 4 bases, leaving 12 bases between them. Germline-derived CDR1 and CDR2 are LNHDA and SQIVND (reference sequence). The CDR3: CASSFFQSNQPQHF. Here the CDR3 DNA reads TGTGCCAGTAGTTTTTTCCAGTCAAATCAGCCCCAGCATTTT.

CDR3 amino acids: CASRVDRGSGNTIYF. The CDR3 bases are TGTGCCAGCAGGGTAGACAGGGGCTCTGGAAACACCATATATTTT. The chain is built from TRBV6-5 and TRBJ1-3; TRBD1 aligns across 8 bases. The CDR3 loop spans 15 amino acids. Looked up from germline, CDR1 is MNHEY and CDR2 is SVGAGI. V gave up 6 bases and J gave up 0 bases; unmatched junction bases: 4.

This chain uses TRBV15 with TRBJ2-1; 10 positions agree with TRBD1. The CDR3 sequence is 16 residues long. Germline trimming cut 0 bases from V and 7 bases from J; bases unmatched to any gene: 6. The germline V gene has CDR1 LNHNV and CDR2 YYDKDF (reference sequence). CDR3 residues: CATSRDKTGGFNEQFF. In DNA form, the CDR3 reads TGTGCCACCAGCAGAGATAAGACAGGGGGCTTTAATGAGCAGTTCTTC. Variable domain in full (rest from reference TRBV15 and TRBJ2-1): DAMVIQNPRYQVTQFGKPVTLSCSQTLNHNVMYWYQQKSSQAPKLLFHYYDKDFNNEADTPDNFQSRRPNTSFCFLDIRSPGLGDTAMYLCATSRDKTGGFNEQFFGPGTRLTVL.

The chain combines TRBV18 with TRBJ1-2; 7 bases are a match to TRBD1. Per germline, CDR1 KGHSH and CDR2 LQKENI. Trimming cost V 5 bases and J 2 bases; bases outside gene matches: 8. This CDR3 has 15 residues. This CDR3 is CASSTTGEQNYGYTF. CDR3 sequence (DNA): TGTGCCAGCTCAACTACAGGGGAGCAGAACTATGGCTACACCTTC.